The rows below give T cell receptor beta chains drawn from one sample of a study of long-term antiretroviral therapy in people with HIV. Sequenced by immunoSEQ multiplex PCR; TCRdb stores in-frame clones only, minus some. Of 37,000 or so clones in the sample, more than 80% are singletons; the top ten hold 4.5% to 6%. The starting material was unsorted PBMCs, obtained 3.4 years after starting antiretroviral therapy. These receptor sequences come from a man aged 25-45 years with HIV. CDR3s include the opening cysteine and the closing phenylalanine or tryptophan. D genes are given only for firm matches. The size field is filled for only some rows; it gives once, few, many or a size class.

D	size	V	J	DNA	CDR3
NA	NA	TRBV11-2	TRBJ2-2	TGTGCCAGCAGCTTCGGGGACTGGGACACCGGGGAGCTGTTTTTT	CASSFGDWDTGELFF
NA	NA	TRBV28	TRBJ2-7	TGTGCCAGCTGCCCTCGGGGAGGGGGTAGGGCCTACGAGCAGTACTTC	CASCPRGGGRAYEQYF
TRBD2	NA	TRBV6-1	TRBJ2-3	TGTGCCAGCCGTGGGGCTAGCGGGATGGGAGAGACAGATACGCAGTATTTT	CASRGASGMGETDTQYF
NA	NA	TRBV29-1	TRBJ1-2	TGCAGCGTGGAACAGGGAACGGGGGGCTACACCTTC	CSVEQGTGGYTF
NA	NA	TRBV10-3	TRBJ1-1	TGTGCCATCAGTGAGTCGCTGGGGCCCACTGAAGCTTTCTTT	CAISESLGPTEAFF
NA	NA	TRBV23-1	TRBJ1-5	TGCGCCAGCAGTCAATTAGGCAGGAAAGGCAATCAGCCCCAGCATTTT	CASSQLGRKGNQPQHF
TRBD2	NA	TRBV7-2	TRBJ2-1	TGTGCCAGCAGCCCCACCGCGGGAGCGGCTTACAATGAGCAGTTCTTC	CASSPTAGAAYNEQFF
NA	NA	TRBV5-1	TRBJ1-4	TGCGCCAGCAGCTTTGTGGGCTCGGCTAATGAAAAACTGTTTTTT	CASSFVGSANEKLFF
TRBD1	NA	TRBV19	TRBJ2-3	TGTGCCAGTAGCGACAGGGCCCCAGATACGCAGTATTTT	CASSDRAPDTQYF
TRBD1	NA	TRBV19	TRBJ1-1	TGTGCCAGTAGTTTCACGGGACAGGGGAACACTGAAGCTTTCTTT	CASSFTGQGNTEAFF
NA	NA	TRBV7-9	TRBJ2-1	TGTGCCAGCAGCTTAGACTTAGTTAGCCATGAGCAGTTCTTC	CASSLDLVSHEQFF
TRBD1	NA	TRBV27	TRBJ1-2	TGTGCCAGCACCTTAAACCGGGACAGGGGCGATGGCTACACCTTC	CASTLNRDRGDGYTF
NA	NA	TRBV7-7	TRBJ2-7	TGTGCCAGCAGCCCAAGGGAGTCGTCCTACGAGCAGTACTTC	CASSPRESSYEQYF
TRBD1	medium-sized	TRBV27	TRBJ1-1	TGTGCCAGCAGTTTATGGACAGGGGGAAGCACTGAAGCTTTCTTT	CASSLWTGGSTEAFF
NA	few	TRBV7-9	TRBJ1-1	TGTGCCAGCACTGGCGGGGTGAACACTGAAGCTTTCTTT	CASTGGVNTEAFF
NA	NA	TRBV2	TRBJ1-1	TGTGCCACCCAGAGGGGCCAGGGGCCGATGAACACTGAAGCTTTCTTT	CATQRGQGPMNTEAFF
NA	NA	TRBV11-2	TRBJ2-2	TGTGCCAGCAGCCCGCCCGGAGGGGAGCTGTTTTTT	CASSPPGGELFF
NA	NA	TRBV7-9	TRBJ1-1	TGTGCCAGCAGCTTAGGTGGAGGGAGTGGGTTCAGGGGCACTGAAGCTTTCTTT	CASSLGGGSGFRGTEAFF
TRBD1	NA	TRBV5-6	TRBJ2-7	TGTGCCAGCAGCTTCTACAGGGGCTACGAGCAGTACTTC	CASSFYRGYEQYF
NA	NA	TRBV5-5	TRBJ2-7	TGTGCCAGCAGCTTGGTCTTGGGGGAGCGTTACGAGCAGTACTTC	CASSLVLGERYEQYF
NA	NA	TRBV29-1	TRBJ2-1	TGCAGCGTTCGCGGGACAGTCTACAATGAGCAGTTCTTC	CSVRGTVYNEQFF
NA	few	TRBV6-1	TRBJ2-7	TGTGCCAGCAGCCTTCGGCAGGGCCATAGGAACGAGCAGTACTTC	CASSLRQGHRNEQYF
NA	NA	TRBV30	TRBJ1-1	TGTGCCTGGACCCTAGGAAAAGGTCGAAGCCCTGAAGCTTTCTTT	CAWTLGKGRSPEAFF
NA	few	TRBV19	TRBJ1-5	TGTGCCAGTAGTTCCCCAGGGCATCAGCCCCAGCATTTT	CASSSPGHQPQHF
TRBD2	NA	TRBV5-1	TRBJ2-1	TGCGCCAGCAGCTTGGTAGCGGGGGAATACAATGAGCAGTTCTTC	CASSLVAGEYNEQFF
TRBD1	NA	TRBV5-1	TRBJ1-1	TGCGCCAGCAGCGCCACAGGGGATTGGAACACTGAAGCTTTCTTT	CASSATGDWNTEAFF
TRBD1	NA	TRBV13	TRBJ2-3	TGTGCCAGCAGCTTAGGGGGGACAGTGGGCACAGATACGCAGTATTTT	CASSLGGTVGTDTQYF
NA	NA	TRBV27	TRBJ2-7	TGTGCCAGCAGTTTCGATGGACGGGACGAGCAGTACTTC	CASSFDGRDEQYF
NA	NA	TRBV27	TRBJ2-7	TGTGCCAGCAGTTTAACTGGATCTAGCTCCTACGAGCAGTACTTC	CASSLTGSSSYEQYF
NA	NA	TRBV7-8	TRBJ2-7	TGTGCCAGCAGCTTAGGTTGGGGGCTCGGCTCCTACGAGCAGTACTTC	CASSLGWGLGSYEQYF
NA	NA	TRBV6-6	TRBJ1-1	TGTGCCAGCAGGTTGCGAGGGAACACTGAAGCTTTCTTT	CASRLRGNTEAFF